These 8 T cell receptor beta chains were all obtained from the same sample, sequenced in a study of human T cells and chemical hapten exposure. TCRdb independently ran MiXCR on the RACE reads; one entry per CDR3 protein. The sample lists about 77,000 distinct CDR3 sequences, 8.6% occurring once. The time point denotes: healthy volunteer bleed at 6 weeks. Sequencing started from total RNA isolated from unfractionated whole blood. Specimen: whole blood. These TCRs come from a female donor in good health. Some clones in this sample may be carry-over from other donors' samples.

This clonotype was counted ten times or more. The genes are TRBV7-2 and TRBJ2-7; possibly TRBD1 or TRBD2 for D (5 bases each). Germline V gives CDR1 SGHTA, CDR2 FQGNSA. V lost 5 bases, J lost 5 bases, and 16 bases lay in between. CDR3 length: 14 amino acids. The CDR3 spells CASSGPGRSNEQYF. CDR3 in DNA: TGTGCCAGCAGCGGGCCGGGACGGAGTAACGAGCAGTACTTC.

The rearrangement links TRBV28 to TRBJ2-7, with D possibly being TRBD1 (5 bases). V dropped 4 bases and J dropped 2 bases, with 9 bases sitting between them. Germline CDR1 is MDHEN and CDR2 is SYDVKM. This CDR3 comprises 13 residues. The CDR3 coding sequence is TGTGCCAGCAGTTCGCACAGGCCCTACGAGCAGTACTTC. It specifies CASSSHRPYEQYF.

This clonotype has more than one count but fewer than ten. The chain carries TRBV20-1 and TRBJ2-7; 7 bases match TRBD1. The CDR3 length is 13 residues. The germline CDR1 and CDR2 sequences are DFQATT and SNEGSKA (reference sequence). Trimming cost V 6 bases and J 2 bases; bases outside gene matches: 7. DNA of the CDR3: TGCAGTGCAGGGGACAGTCCTCCCTACGAGCAGTACTTC. It specifies CSAGDSPPYEQYF.

In its sample, this clonotype was seen many times. The V and J genes are TRBV7-9 and TRBJ1-1; D gene ambiguous. This CDR3 comprises 15 residues. Trimming took 1 base from V and 5 from J, leaving 14 bases between them. Per the germline V gene, CDR1 is SEHNR and CDR2 is FQNEAQ (reference sequence). The CDR3, as DNA: TGTGCCAGCAGCTTAGTTCAGATGGGGTCAACTGAAGCTTTCTTT. Its protein product is CASSLVQMGSTEAFF.

Many counts were recorded for this clonotype. This chain connects TRBV5-1 to TRBJ1-6, with D maybe TRBD1 (5 bases). The V end lost 4 bases, the J end lost 7 bases, and 18 bases lay between the germline ends. The CDR3 totals 16 residues. Germline-derived CDR1 and CDR2 are SGHRS and YFSETQ. The DNA of the CDR3 is TGCGCCAGCAGCCCTGGGGACTCCTATGGGAATTCACCCCTCCACTTT. Residues: CASSPGDSYGNSPLHF.

V gene TRBV4-2 combines with J gene TRBJ2-2; 9 nucleotides match TRBD1. Germline V gene data show CDR1 as LGHNA and CDR2 as YNFKEQ. V lost 3 bases, J lost 8 bases, and 10 bases stayed unmatched. This CDR3 comprises 16 residues. This CDR3 is CASSQSTGGDVGELFF. CDR3 DNA sequence: TGTGCCAGCAGCCAGTCGACAGGGGGAGATGTTGGGGAGCTGTTTTTT.

CDR3 sequence reads: CSVFSNEQFF. CDR3 DNA: TGCAGCGTTTTTAGCAATGAGCAGTTCTTC. V gene TRBV29-1 combines with J gene TRBJ2-1; D gene uncertain. V dropped 5 bases and J dropped 6 bases, with 5 bases sitting between them. The germline gives CDR1 SQVTM, CDR2 ANQGSEA. The CDR3 extends over 10 amino acids.

There are a few counts of this clonotype. The CDR3 coding sequence is TGCAGTGCTAGTCCCATCCGGGACACCTATAATCAGCCCCAGCATTTT. Translation: CSASPIRDTYNQPQHF. The genes are TRBV20-1 and TRBJ1-5; D possibly corresponds to TRBD1 (6 bases). Trimming left V 3 bases short and J 4 bases short, with 19 bases between. The CDR3 runs to 16 residues. Germline V gene lookup returns CDR1 DFQATT and CDR2 SNEGSKA (reference sequence).